The 27 T cell receptor beta chains presented below share a single source sample, sequenced in a study of T-cell reconstitution after alpha-beta-depleted transplantation in children. This sample's TCRbeta library carried unique molecular identifier barcodes. TCRdb processed the PCR reads anew with MiXCR; each CDR3 protein has one entry. This table holds 200,000 to 250,000 distinct CDR3 sequences, 9.5% to 13% found once. Sequenced material: PBMCs, taken before TCRalphabeta/CD19-depleted stem cell transplant. The receptors shown here come from a child in the first two years of life with acute myeloid leukemia, due to receive a stem cell transplant.

This clonotype occurred many times. The V call is TRBV5-1, the J call TRBJ2-3, with D unclear. V was pared by 2 bases and J by 2 bases, with 9 bases between. The CDR3 loop spans 14 amino acids. Germline CDR1 and CDR2: SGHRS and YFSETQ. The CDR3 nucleotides are TGCGCCAGCAGCTTTGGCATCACCACAGATACGCAGTATTTT. Amino acids: CASSFGITTDTQYF.

The sample holds many counts of this clonotype. V is TRBV11-2 and J is TRBJ2-5; the D is unclear. Looked up from germline, CDR1 is SGHAT and CDR2 is FQNNGV. The CDR3 extends over 12 amino acids. V gave up 3 bases and J gave up 0 bases, with 2 bases separating them. The CDR3 DNA sequence: TGTGCCAGCAGCTTCAACCAAGAGACCCAGTACTTC. It translates to CASSFNQETQYF.

The V call is TRBV7-6, the J call TRBJ2-5; D is unclear. The CDR3 length is 12 residues. Germline V CDR1 and CDR2: SGHVS, FNYEAQ. Trimming shortened V by 3 bases and J by 3 bases, and 5 bases separated the two germline ends. For the CDR3, the DNA is TGTGCCAGCAGCTTCTGGGAAGAGACCCAGTACTTC. Amino acid sequence: CASSFWEETQYF.

This clonotype has at least ten counts. This rearrangement joins TRBV12-3 or TRBV12-4 to TRBJ2-5, with TRBD2 matching 9 bases. Losses at the gene ends were 5 bases for V and 1 base for J; bases not matched to a gene: 2. This CDR3 region has 14 residues. CDR3 in amino acids: CASSSGGTQETQYF. The CDR3 DNA reads TGTGCCAGCAGTAGCGGGGGGACCCAAGAGACCCAGTACTTC.

This clonotype was seen repeatedly, ten times or more. The chain carries TRBV20-1 and TRBJ1-6; D remains unclear. Germline V gene data show CDR1 as DFQATT and CDR2 as SNEGSKA (reference sequence). The CDR3 covers 12 residues. Trimming pared 6 bases from V and 8 bases from J, leaving 11 bases between. The CDR3 reads CSAPESDSPLHF. CDR3 nucleotide sequence: TGCAGTGCCCCGGAGTCGGATTCACCCCTCCACTTT.

This rearrangement joins TRBV12-3 or TRBV12-4 to TRBJ2-1, with D tentatively TRBD2 (5 bases). V was pared by 11 bases and J by 3 bases, with 14 bases between. The CDR3 loop spans 13 amino acids. The CDR3 sequence: CAAGMGSYNEQFF. CDR3 nucleotide sequence: TGTGCCGCGGGTATGGGCAGCTACAATGAGCAGTTCTTC.

This clonotype was observed many times. The V gene is TRBV12-3 or TRBV12-4, the J gene TRBJ1-1; D unresolved. This CDR3 spans 12 amino acids. Trimming took 7 bases from V and 5 from J, leaving 11 bases between them. The CDR3 nucleotides read TGTGCCAGCACTCGGAGTAGGACTGAAGCTTTCTTT. Protein product: CASTRSRTEAFF.

Concerning this clonotype: No DNA is shown, since the ends of the CDR3 on it are uncertain; the CDR3 is the one TCRdb lists. The rearrangement joins TRBV29-1 to TRBJ2-5; the table assigns TRBD1, which was not confirmed against the DNA. Counting both end residues, the CDR3 totals 12 amino acids. The germline gives CDR1 SQVTM, CDR2 ANQGSEA. The CDR3 here is CSVGPGVQTQYF.

This clonotype was seen at least ten times. The chain has TRBV7-3 and TRBJ1-2; 9 bases map to TRBD1. After removal of 3 bases from V and 10 bases from J, the junction contained 6 bases not matched to a gene. Germline CDR1 reads SGHTA; CDR2 reads FQGTGA. The CDR3 has 13 amino acids. The CDR3 DNA sequence: TGTGCCAGCAGCTTGGGACAGGGAGGGGACTACACCTTC. Its translation is CASSLGQGGDYTF.

This clonotype showed up many times. The chain uses TRBV28 and TRBJ2-7, with a possible D match to TRBD2 (6 bases). CDR1 MDHEN and CDR2 SYDVKM come from the germline V gene. This CDR3 comprises 16 residues. V lost 6 bases and J 5 bases, leaving 23 bases between the germline ends. The CDR3 here is CASSPVGGFRANEQYF. The CDR3, as DNA: TGTGCCAGCAGCCCAGTGGGGGGATTCCGGGCTAACGAGCAGTACTTC.

This clonotype was seen repeatedly, ten times or more. This chain links TRBV20-1 with TRBJ2-2; 7 bases map to TRBD2. The germline V gene encodes CDR1 DFQATT and CDR2 SNEGSKA (reference sequence). V was pared by 6 bases and J by 7 bases, with 11 bases of the junction left unmatched. The CDR3 has 14 amino acids. The CDR3 loop reads CSAPGEGRGGELFF. DNA for the CDR3: TGCAGTGCCCCGGGGGAGGGACGGGGCGGGGAGCTGTTTTTT.

This clonotype has ten or more counts. The chain joins TRBV15 to TRBJ2-7; a possible D gene is TRBD2 (6 bases). Trimming removed 0 bases from V and 7 bases from J, with 16 bases in between. Germline V gene sequence: CDR1 LNHNV, CDR2 YYDKDF (reference sequence). This CDR3 region has 15 residues. CDR3 in DNA: TGTGCCACCAGCAGAGATCGGGGGAGCCCTAAGGAGCAGTACTTC. It encodes CATSRDRGSPKEQYF.

Worth noting for this clonotype: It may be a read error: a sequence one base away is much more abundant. This sequence joins TRBV28 and TRBJ2-2; D may correspond to TRBD1 or TRBD2 (6 bases each). CDR3 length: 13 amino acids. Germline-derived CDR1 and CDR2 are MDHEN and SYDVKM. The CDR3 protein is CASSPSRGGALFF. The CDR3, as DNA: TGTGCCAGCAGTCCGTCCAGGGGCGGGGCGCTGTTTTTT.

Ten or more counts support this clonotype. The chain uses TRBV24-1 and TRBJ1-2, with 7 positions matching TRBD1. Losses at the gene ends were 4 bases for V and 4 bases for J; bases not matched to a gene: 5. The CDR3 contains 14 residues. The germline V gene has CDR1 KGHDR and CDR2 SFDVKD. This chain's CDR3 is CATSDSGQVYGYTF. In DNA, the CDR3 is TGTGCCACCAGTGACTCTGGACAGGTCTATGGCTACACCTTC.

The chain uses TRBV7-2 and TRBJ2-1, with 12 bases aligning to TRBD2. Losses at the gene ends were 5 bases for V and 4 bases for J; bases not matched to a gene: 3. Germline V gene lookup returns CDR1 SGHTA and CDR2 FQGNSA. CDR3 length: 15 residues. CDR3 loop: CASSVTSGGYNEQFF. DNA for the CDR3: TGTGCCAGCAGCGTTACTAGCGGGGGGTACAATGAGCAGTTCTTC.

This clonotype came up many times. The CDR3 loop is CASSLYGGVAYEQYF. In DNA, the CDR3 is TGTGCCAGCAGCTTATACGGGGGAGTAGCCTACGAGCAGTACTTC. V is TRBV7-9 and J is TRBJ2-7; D is possibly TRBD2 (6 bases). Germline values: CDR1 SEHNR, CDR2 FQNEAQ (reference sequence). The CDR3 has 15 residues. Trimming cost V 2 bases and J 2 bases, with 13 bases left between them.

This clonotype was observed a handful of times. The chain employs TRBV6-5 and TRBJ2-5; 11 nucleotides match TRBD1. Germline CDR1 is MNHEY and CDR2 is SVGAGI. J gave up 4 bases and V 0 bases, and 1 base lay outside the gene matches. This CDR3 region has 15 residues. The CDR3 coding sequence is TGTGCCAGCAGTTACTCGGACAGGGGGCCAGAGACCCAGTACTTC. Protein product: CASSYSDRGPETQYF.

This clonotype was detected many times. The chain recombines TRBV20-1 with TRBJ2-5; TRBD2 matches at 8 bases. The CDR3 totals 13 residues. CDR1 DFQATT and CDR2 SNEGSKA come from the germline V gene (reference sequence). Trimming at V came to 7 bases and at J to 5 bases, leaving 9 bases not matched to a gene. The CDR3 here is CSGRSGGRETQYF. In nucleotides, the CDR3 is TGCAGTGGTCGGAGCGGGGGTCGGGAGACCCAGTACTTC.

This clonotype was seen at least ten times. V is TRBV19 and J is TRBJ2-7; D perhaps matches TRBD1 (6 bases). Trimming stripped 2 bases from V and 2 bases from J, with 10 bases between. Germline assignment: CDR1 LNHDA and CDR2 SQIVND (reference sequence). The CDR3 sequence is 14 residues long. CDR3 sequence: CASSISRGTYEQYF. In nucleotides, the CDR3 is TGTGCCAGTAGTATAAGCAGGGGAACCTACGAGCAGTACTTC. The whole variable domain, remainder taken from reference TRBV19 and TRBJ2-7, is DGGITQSPKYLFRKEGQNVTLSCEQNLNHDAMYWYRQDPGQGLRLIYYSQIVNDFQKGDIAEGYSVSREKKESFPLTVTSAQKNPTAFYLCASSISRGTYEQYFGPGTRLTVT.

This clonotype was found many times. The chain couples TRBV29-1 to TRBJ1-1; weak D call: TRBD1 (5 bases). Looked up from germline, CDR1 is SQVTM and CDR2 is ANQGSEA. V lost 3 bases and J lost 1, with 9 bases in between. The length of the CDR3 is 13 residues. The CDR3 nucleotides are TGCAGCGTTGAGGGGCGGGGGAACACTGAAGCTTTCTTT. Amino acids: CSVEGRGNTEAFF.

This clonotype showed up many times. This sequence joins TRBV7-2 and TRBJ2-1; maybe TRBD2 (6 bases). Germline-derived CDR1 and CDR2 are SGHTA and FQGNSA. The CDR3 runs to 13 residues. V lost 1 base and J 9 bases, leaving 10 bases between the germline ends. The CDR3 DNA reads as TGTGCCAGCAGCTTAGAAAGGGGAGGTGAGCAGTTCTTC. It yields the protein CASSLERGGEQFF.

Notes on this clonotype: This sequence may be a read error, since a much larger clone differs from it by one base. This chain links TRBV20-1 with TRBJ2-3; TRBD1 or TRBD2 may be the D gene (5 bases each). The CDR3 totals 16 residues. Trimming stripped 1 base from V and 4 bases from J, with 18 bases between. Germline assignment: CDR1 DFQATT and CDR2 SNEGSKA (reference sequence). The CDR3 DNA reads as TGCAGTGCTAGAGGGGACCTACATCATAAACCAGATACGCAGTATTTT. Its translation: CSARGDLHHKPDTQYF.

This clonotype was seen repeatedly, ten times or more. The chain is built from TRBV4-2 and TRBJ2-3; D gene ambiguous. V was trimmed by 1 base and J by 4 bases, leaving 12 bases between them. The CDR3 totals 15 residues. Germline loops: CDR1 LGHNA, CDR2 YNFKEQ. DNA for the CDR3: TGTGCCAGCAGCCAAGGGGGAACCTGGGCAGATACGCAGTATTTT. It yields the protein CASSQGGTWADTQYF.

This clonotype was seen ten or more times. The rearrangement joins TRBV10-3 to TRBJ2-1; perhaps TRBD2 as D (5 bases). Per the germline V gene, CDR1 is ENHRY and CDR2 is SYGVKD. With 7 bases removed from V and 0 bases from J, the gap between germline ends came to 16 bases. CDR3 length equals 16 residues. CDR3 nucleotides: TGTGCCATCATCGACTCAGCGGTAAGCTCCTACAATGAGCAGTTCTTC. Encoded protein: CAIIDSAVSSYNEQFF.

The sample holds many counts of this clonotype. The J gene is TRBJ2-5, the V gene TRBV20-1; D unclear. V was pared by 0 bases and J by 5 bases, with 7 bases between. CDR1 and CDR2 from the germline V gene are DFQATT and SNEGSKA (reference sequence). This CDR3 region has 12 residues. In nucleotides, the CDR3 is TGCAGTGCTAGAGACAGATGGGAGACCCAGTACTTC. This encodes CSARDRWETQYF.

This clonotype was counted at least ten times. The V and J genes are TRBV20-1 and TRBJ1-2, with D maybe TRBD1 (5 bases). Germline assignment: CDR1 DFQATT and CDR2 SNEGSKA (reference sequence). V gave up 2 bases and J gave up 5 bases, with 9 bases separating them. This CDR3 is built from 12 residues. CDR3 bases: TGCAGTGCTAGATTGGGGGGGTATGGCTACACCTTC. It yields the protein CSARLGGYGYTF.

This clonotype was detected many times. This rearrangement joins TRBV4-3 to TRBJ2-3, with 8 nucleotides matching TRBD2. Trimming cost V 2 bases and J 3 bases; bases outside gene matches: 10. Germline CDR1 reads LGHNA; CDR2 reads YSLEER. The CDR3 length is 17 residues. The CDR3 DNA reads TGCGCCAGCAGCCAATGGGCAGGCAGCGGGAGAACAGATACGCAGTATTTT. Encoded protein: CASSQWAGSGRTDTQYF.